This T cell receptor beta chain was documented in a study of low-dose radiotherapy and immunotherapy resistance in tumors. Study-wide context: Patients were treated with intravenous nivolumab at 240 mg every two weeks and were also dosed with ipilimumab at 1 mg/kg every six weeks. Study patients were administered oral aspirin at 300 mg daily for four cycles from cycle 1 day 1.

Donors were treated with nivolumab, ipilimumab, aspirin, and low-dose cyclophosphamide and radiotherapy. Primers used for first-strand cDNA, a TRAV- and TRBV-specific set, covered both alpha and beta chains. Using a constant-region primer together with a V-primer adapter, TCRs were subjected to roughly 20 PCR cycles of amplification. Following isolation, mRNA was amplified via in vitro transcription. TCRdb reprocessed the reads with MiXCR, giving one entry per CDR3 protein. The sample has 7,300 or so distinct CDR3 sequences; over 60% are singletons. The clonotype originates from a human donor with advanced metastatic prostate, ovarian, gallbladder or colorectal cancer (not recorded which). This table probably holds off-target reads from a library built for another chain.

The CDR3 DNA follows: TGTGCCAGCAGCGGTCCGGGGGGTACGCAGTATTTT. This gives the protein CASSGPGGTQYF. The J gene is TRBJ2-3, the V gene TRBV9; 7 bases map to TRBD2. The CDR3 has 12 residues. The trim removed 3 bases at V and 8 bases at J, leaving 3 bases unmatched. Germline V gives CDR1 SGDLS, CDR2 YYNGEE.